The present entry profiles one T cell receptor beta chain with its context. Its antigen is currently not known. No much larger clone exists at a distance of one base, and base qualities are not known. The data were obtained in a study of blood T cell repertoires in COVID-19 (TCRdb year 2020). Broadly, across the study: Samples covering the acute and convalescent phases of COVID-19 were provided by collaborators in the United States, Italy and Spain. Samples were obtained from the ongoing ImmuneRACE study (first 160 participants) and from 1,254 subjects provided by 6 global collaborators. Deeply sampled blood TCRbeta repertoires from subjects exposed to, actively infected with, or recovered from COVID-19 were included in the dataset. The sample metadata nearly always contained a de-identified subject ID, COVID-19 status, age in years and sex. The repertoires were released in a freely available public database intended as a resource for research on the immune response to SARS-CoV-2. Where HLA class I and class II types were available, the types were taken from metadata supplied by the sample provider, not from assay-based typing. The prospective study material was composed of cDNA or gDNA derived from T cells, B-cell-depleted T cells, or PBMCs. Summary of the overall study and its limitations: Clinical and demographic metadata were provided uncurated, with the amount varying by source and participant.

Participants in the prospective study were enrolled through a virtual design, were aged 18 to 89 years, and lived in about 25 United States geographic areas. Cohort assignment in the prospective study relied on participant-reported clinical history from a screening survey and a study questionnaire. Exposed participants had been in contact, within 2 weeks of entering the study, with a person who had a PCR-confirmed or clinician-diagnosed case of COVID-19. In the prospective study, whole blood, serum and a nasopharyngeal or oropharyngeal swab were collected from each participant by mobile phlebotomists. Prospective study participants could optionally give additional blood draws and questionnaires over a roughly two-month period. Before DNA extraction, prospective study blood samples were shipped either frozen or at room temperature. TCRbeta CDR3 regions were amplified from genomic DNA using the immunoSEQ Assay, a bias-controlled multiplex PCR. The authors' pipeline ran thus. Nucleated cell counts per sample were estimated from amplification of reference gene primers within the assay. To quantify the absolute abundance of each unique TCRbeta CDR3 rearrangement, sequence reads were collapsed and filtered. For each sample, productive Simpson clonality was calculated by taking the square root of Simpson's diversity index across productive rearrangements. This is the immuneACCESS table as TCRdb keeps it, with only in-frame sequences that have V and J called. A part of the clones is gone; compared with another copy, unresolved V genes explain less than half, and the rest is unexplained. The V and J calls and clone size were taken over from that table, and D and trimming were inferred from the DNA. The sample data list more than 300,000 clones, and approximately 91% of these were observed just once. The ten biggest clones cover about 4% of the sample.

The CDR3 holds 13 amino acids from the cysteine to the phenylalanine. The sequence is cut down to CDR3 DNA, 39 bases in frame from base 1. The trim is 3 bases for V and 4 bases for J, with a gap of 10 bases between the germline ends. CDR1 KGHSH and CDR2 LQKENI are derived from the germline V gene. The TCR was taken from a woman aged 30 to 39 who had been exposed to COVID-19. Sequenced: PBMCs or T cells enriched from blood (not recorded which). Rearrangement joined TRBV18 to TRBJ2-7, with no reliable assignment of the D segment. CDR3 reads: CASSPSDGYEQYF. The sequence in DNA is TGTGCCAGCTCACCCAGCGACGGATACGAGCAGTACTTC.